Listed below are T cell receptor beta chains from one sample, sequenced in a study of cytomegalovirus exposure and HLA in healthy donors. Only in-frame clones appear in the TCRdb table, and some are missing; sequencing was by immunoSEQ multiplex PCR. This sample has about 97,000 clones; about four fifths occur once, and the top ten carry more than 5%. Input material: PBMCs. These receptors came from a man aged 40-49 years in good health and CMV-seropositive. The conserved cysteine and the conserved F or W are not part of the CDR3 here. Only part of the rows carry a size: once, few, many, or a class if the clone is expanded.

v_gene,j_gene,abundance,CDR3aa
TRBV5-1,TRBJ2-7,NA,ASSPSRQGYEQY
TRBV4-2,TRBJ1-1,NA,ASSQDGQMNTEAF
TRBV5-4,TRBJ2-2,NA,ASSLDWVGSPGELF
TRBV28,TRBJ1-5,NA,ASSPPPGSNQPQH
TRBV27,TRBJ2-7,few,ASSHLTSGGPSSYEQY
TRBV4-1,TRBJ1-5,NA,ASSPLGYSNQPQH
TRBV19,TRBJ1-3,NA,ASSRRTGIGNTIY
TRBV7-9,TRBJ1-1,NA,ASSRGSTNTEAF
TRBV13,TRBJ2-4,NA,ASSLAGLAGVSKNIQY
TRBV5-1,TRBJ2-1,NA,ASSSSGLAYNEQF
TRBV18,TRBJ2-1,NA,ASSPGLAGEGNEQF
TRBV7-2,TRBJ2-1,medium-sized,ASSLLWVGTSAYNEQF
TRBV15,TRBJ2-5,NA,ATSRGGSGPAQY
TRBV6-1,TRBJ2-5,NA,ASSRTRGQETQY
TRBV5-5,TRBJ2-2,NA,ASSVQGVNGELF
TRBV6-4,TRBJ2-3,NA,ASSDSGDGTDTQY
TRBV11-3,TRBJ1-1,NA,ASSLERGTEAF
TRBV5-1,TRBJ1-3,NA,ASSLDGTPAVLLPRNTIY
TRBV9,TRBJ1-5,NA,ASSHRDSNQPQH
TRBV9,TRBJ2-1,NA,ASSVTGEGVNEQF
TRBV5-1,TRBJ2-5,NA,ASSSGVFPEQY